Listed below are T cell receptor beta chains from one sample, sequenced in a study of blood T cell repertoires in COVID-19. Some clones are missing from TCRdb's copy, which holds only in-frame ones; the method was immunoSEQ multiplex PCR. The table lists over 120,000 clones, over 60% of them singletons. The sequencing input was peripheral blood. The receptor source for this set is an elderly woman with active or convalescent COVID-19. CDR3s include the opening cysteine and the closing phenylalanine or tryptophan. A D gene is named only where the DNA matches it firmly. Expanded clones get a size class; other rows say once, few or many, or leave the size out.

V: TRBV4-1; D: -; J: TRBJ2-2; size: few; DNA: TGCGCCAGCAGCCAAGCCCTTGGGACAACGAACACCGGGGAGCTGTTTTTT; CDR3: CASSQALGTTNTGELFF
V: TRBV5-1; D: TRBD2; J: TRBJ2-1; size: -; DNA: TGCGCCAGCAGCTTGAGCGGGGGGGCCTCCTTTTACAATGAGCAGTTCTTC; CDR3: CASSLSGGASFYNEQFF
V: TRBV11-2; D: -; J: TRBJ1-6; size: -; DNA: TGTGCCAGCAGCCCATTCCCAGGGATTTTGGCCCTCCACTTT; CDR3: CASSPFPGILALHF
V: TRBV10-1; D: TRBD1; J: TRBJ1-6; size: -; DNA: TGCGCCAGCAGTGATTACAGGGGGTCACCCCTCCACTTT; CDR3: CASSDYRGSPLHF
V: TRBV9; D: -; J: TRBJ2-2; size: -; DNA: TGTGCCAGCAGCGGAGTGTCCGCCGGGGAGCTGTTTTTT; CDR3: CASSGVSAGELFF
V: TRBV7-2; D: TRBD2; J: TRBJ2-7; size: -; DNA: TGTGCCAGCAGCGGCGGGGGTTCGATCTACGAGCAGTACTTC; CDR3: CASSGGGSIYEQYF
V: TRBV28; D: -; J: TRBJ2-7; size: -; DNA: TGTGCCAGCACCAGTTCCTACGAGCAGTACTTC; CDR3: CASTSSYEQYF
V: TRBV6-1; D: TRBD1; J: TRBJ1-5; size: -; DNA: TGTGCCAGCAGTGAACTCACAGGGGGCAAAGATCAGCCCCAGCATTTT; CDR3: CASSELTGGKDQPQHF
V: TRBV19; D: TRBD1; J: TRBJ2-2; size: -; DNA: TGTGCCAGTAGTTACGGGACAGGCTTGAACGCCGGGGAGCTGTTTTTT; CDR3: CASSYGTGLNAGELFF
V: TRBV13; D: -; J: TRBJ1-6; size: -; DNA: TGTGCCAGCAGCTTAGGAAGCGGACCGTTAGGTTCACCCCTCCACTTT; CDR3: CASSLGSGPLGSPLHF
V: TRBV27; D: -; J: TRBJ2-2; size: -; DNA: TGTGCCAGCAGTCAGATCCTGGCCGGGGAGCTGTTTTTT; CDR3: CASSQILAGELFF
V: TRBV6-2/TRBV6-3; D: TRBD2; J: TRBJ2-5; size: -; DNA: TGTGCCAGCAGTTACAGAACTAGCGGGGACCAAGAGACCCAGTACTTC; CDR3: CASSYRTSGDQETQYF
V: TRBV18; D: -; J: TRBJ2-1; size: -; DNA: TGTGCCACGACCCCGGGGGGCCGGGGTGAGCAGTTCTTC; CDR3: CATTPGGRGEQFF
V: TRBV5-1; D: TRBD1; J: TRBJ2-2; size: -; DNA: TGCGCCAGCAGCATCTCCCGGGACAGGGGAGTTACCGGGGAGCTGTTTTTT; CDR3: CASSISRDRGVTGELFF
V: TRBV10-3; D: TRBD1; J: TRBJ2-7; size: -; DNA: TGTGCCATCACCCCCGGGACAGGGCCCTACGAGCAGTACTTC; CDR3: CAITPGTGPYEQYF
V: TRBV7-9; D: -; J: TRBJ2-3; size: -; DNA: TGTGCCAGCAGCTTGGAGGATACGCAGTATTTT; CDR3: CASSLEDTQYF
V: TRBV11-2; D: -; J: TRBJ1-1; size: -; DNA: TGTGCCAGCAGCCCCAGGACAGCTATGAACACTGAAGCTTTCTTT; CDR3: CASSPRTAMNTEAFF
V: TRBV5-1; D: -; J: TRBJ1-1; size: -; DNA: TGCGCCAGCAGCTCCCCTGTTGAAGCTTTCTTT; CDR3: CASSSPVEAFF
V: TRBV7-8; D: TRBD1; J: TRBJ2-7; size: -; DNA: TGTGCCAGCAGCCCGGGGACAGTCTACGAGCAGTACTTC; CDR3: CASSPGTVYEQYF
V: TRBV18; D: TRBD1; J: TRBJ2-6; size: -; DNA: TGTGCCAGCTCACCACGGACAGGGGGCTCTGGGGCCAACGTCCTGACTTTC; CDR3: CASSPRTGGSGANVLTF
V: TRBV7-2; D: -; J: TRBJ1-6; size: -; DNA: TGTGCCAGCAGCCCAGGTCAGGGTTCCGCTTATAATTCACCCCTCCACTTT; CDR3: CASSPGQGSAYNSPLHF
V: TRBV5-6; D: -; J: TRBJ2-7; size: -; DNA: TGTGCCAGCAGCTTGGGTGCGGGGCTCGGGTATGTGCAGTACTTC; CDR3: CASSLGAGLGYVQYF
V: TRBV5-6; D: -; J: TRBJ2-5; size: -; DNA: TGTGCCAGCAGCTTGGTGTCTGCATTTCTAACGGAGACCCAGTACTTC; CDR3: CASSLVSAFLTETQYF